This record looks at one T cell receptor (beta chain) sequence and its context. Its antigen is unidentified. This specimen comes from a study of naive and memory T cell subsets. The beta constant-region primer was an equimolar mix of two oligonucleotides covering TRBC1 and TRBC2. The ligated cDNA underwent four PCR rounds using SP2 and nested alpha and beta constant-region primers. The cDNA 3' end received a ligated single-stranded oligonucleotide carrying the SP2 primer and a 12-nucleotide UMI. TCRdb redid the calling of the UMI-ligation and nested PCR reads with MiXCR, one entry per CDR3 protein. The table shows tens of thousands of distinct CDR3 sequences, with approximately 10% occurring only once. Whole-study findings and limits: Naive and memory subsets had different power law exponents for TCR abundance.

J gave up 2 bases and V 3 bases, and 0 bases lay outside the gene matches. Germline V gene lookup returns CDR1 LGHNA and CDR2 YSLEER. The CDR3 has 13 amino acids. The chain uses TRBV4-3 and TRBJ2-7; TRBD1 aligns across 8 bases. This clonotype originated in a human donor in good health. Sequencing input: naive CD8+ T cells from blood. CDR3: CASSQGQAYEQYF. The DNA of the CDR3 is TGCGCCAGCAGCCAGGGACAGGCCTACGAGCAGTACTTC.